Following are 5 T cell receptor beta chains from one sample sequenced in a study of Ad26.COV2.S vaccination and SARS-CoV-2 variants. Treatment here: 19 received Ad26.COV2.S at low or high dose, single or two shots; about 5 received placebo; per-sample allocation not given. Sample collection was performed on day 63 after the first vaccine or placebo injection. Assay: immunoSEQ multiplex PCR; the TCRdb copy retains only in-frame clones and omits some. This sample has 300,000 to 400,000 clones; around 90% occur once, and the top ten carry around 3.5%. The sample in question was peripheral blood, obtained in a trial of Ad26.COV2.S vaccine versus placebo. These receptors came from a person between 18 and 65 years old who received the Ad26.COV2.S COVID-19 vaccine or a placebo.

The CDR3 is CASSSGGAYEQYF. CDR3 sequence (DNA): TGTGCCAGCAGCTCAGGGGGGGCCTACGAGCAGTACTTC. The chain links TRBV9 to TRBJ2-7; D is possibly TRBD1 or TRBD2 (7 bases each). In germline, CDR1 is SGDLS, CDR2 YYNGEE. The germline V and J ends were trimmed by 4 bases and 2 bases, with 10 bases remaining between them. This CDR3 has 13 amino acids.

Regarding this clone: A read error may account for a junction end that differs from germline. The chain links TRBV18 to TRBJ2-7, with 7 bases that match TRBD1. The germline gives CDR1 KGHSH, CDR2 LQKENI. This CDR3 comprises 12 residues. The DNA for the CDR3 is TGTGCCAGCTCAGACCTGACAGGGCCTTGGACATTC. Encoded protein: CASSDLTGPWTF.

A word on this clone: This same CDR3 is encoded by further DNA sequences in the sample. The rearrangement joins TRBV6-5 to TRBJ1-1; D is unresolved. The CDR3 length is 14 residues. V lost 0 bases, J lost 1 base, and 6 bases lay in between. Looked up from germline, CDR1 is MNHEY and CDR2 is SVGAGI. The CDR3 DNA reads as TGTGCCAGCAGTTACTCGACCGGGAACACTGAAGCTTTCTTT. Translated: CASSYSTGNTEAFF.

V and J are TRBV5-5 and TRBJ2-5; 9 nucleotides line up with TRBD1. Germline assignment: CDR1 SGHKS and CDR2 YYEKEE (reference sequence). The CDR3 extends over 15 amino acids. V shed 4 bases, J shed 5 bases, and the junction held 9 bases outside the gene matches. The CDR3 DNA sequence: TGTGCCAGCAGCCTAATGGGACAGGGATCCGAGACCCAGTACTTC. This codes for CASSLMGQGSETQYF.

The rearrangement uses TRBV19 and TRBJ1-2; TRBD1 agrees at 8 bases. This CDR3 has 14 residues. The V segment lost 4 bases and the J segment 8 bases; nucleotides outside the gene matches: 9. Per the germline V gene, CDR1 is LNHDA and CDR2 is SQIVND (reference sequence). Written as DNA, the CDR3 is TGTGCCAGTAGTACACCAGGGGGCGCGGACGGCTACACCTTC. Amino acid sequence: CASSTPGGADGYTF.